This T cell receptor beta chain was profiled in a study of T cell responses to AZD1222 COVID-19 vaccine. General observations from the study: CD4 TCRs associated with vaccination spanned spike, dominating at 160-218 and 743-854.

Remarks on this clone: Its antigen is as yet unknown.

V lost 9 bases to trimming and J lost 3 bases; unmatched junction nucleotides: 8. This CDR3 has 14 amino acids. Germline loops: CDR1 SNHLY, CDR2 FYNNEI. Sequenced by immunoSEQ multiplex PCR; TCRdb stores in-frame clones only, minus some. The table has 90,000 to 150,000 clones, 80% to 90% seen once; the top ten hold about 7.1%. This chain connects TRBV2 to TRBJ2-7; 10 bases are shared with TRBD1. Here the sequenced sample was peripheral blood, taken 28 days after the second AZD1222 dose. The sequence was obtained from an adult who received the AZD1222 COVID-19 vaccine. The CDR3 region has the DNA TGTGCCAGTGAAGGGACAGGGGTATTCTACGAGCAGTACTTC. Protein: CASEGTGVFYEQYF.